This T cell receptor (beta chain) derives from a study of multiple sclerosis patients with progressive multifocal leukoencephalopathy. The data were produced by immunoSEQ multiplex PCR, yet TCRdb's version contains in-frame clones alone and is incomplete. The table lists some 30,000 clones, about 90% of them singletons. Time point meaning: more than five months of natalizumab therapy. This CDR3 has 16 residues. Germline CDR1 and CDR2: LNHNV and YYDKDF (reference sequence). Trimming at V came to 0 bases and at J to 4 bases, leaving 3 bases not matched to a gene. This clonotype was sampled from a human donor with multiple sclerosis. The chain is built from TRBV15 and TRBJ2-3; 11 nucleotides align to TRBD1. The sample here was PBMCs, taken from a patient treated with natalizumab. The CDR3 nucleotides read TGTGCCACCAGCAGAGATCCGGGACAGGGGGCAGATACGCAGTATTTT. Translating gives CATSRDPGQGADTQYF. The full variable domain, its missing parts supplied by reference TRBV15 and TRBJ2-3, is DAMVIQNPRYQVTQFGKPVTLSCSQTLNHNVMYWYQQKSSQAPKLLFHYYDKDFNNEADTPDNFQSRRPNTSFCFLDIRSPGLGDTAMYLCATSRDPGQGADTQYFGPGTRLTVL.